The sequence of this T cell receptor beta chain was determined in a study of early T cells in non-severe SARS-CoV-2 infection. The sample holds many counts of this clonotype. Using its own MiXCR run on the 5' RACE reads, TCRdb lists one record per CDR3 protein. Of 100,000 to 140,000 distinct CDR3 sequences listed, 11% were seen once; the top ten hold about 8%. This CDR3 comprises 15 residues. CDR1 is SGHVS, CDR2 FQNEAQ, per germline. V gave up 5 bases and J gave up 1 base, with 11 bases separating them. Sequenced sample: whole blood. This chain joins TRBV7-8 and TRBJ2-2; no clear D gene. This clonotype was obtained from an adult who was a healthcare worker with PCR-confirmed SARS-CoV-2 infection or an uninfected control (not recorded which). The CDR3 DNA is TGTGCCAGCAGCCACGGATACCGGAACACCGGGGAGCTGTTTTTT. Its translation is CASSHGYRNTGELFF. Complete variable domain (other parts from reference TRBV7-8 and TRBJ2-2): GAGVSQSPRYKVAKRGQDVALRCDPISGHVSLFWYQQALGQGPEFLTYFQNEAQLDKSGLPSDRFFAERPEGSVSTLKIQRTQQEDSAVYLCASSHGYRNTGELFFGEGSRLTVL.